This TCR beta chain was identified during a study of T-cell memory formation after mild COVID-19. Germline V CDR1 and CDR2: SGHTA, FQGNSA. The CDR3 runs to 15 residues. With V trimmed by 5 bases and J by 5 bases, 9 bases remained unmatched. TCRdb reprocessed the 5' RACE reads with MiXCR, giving one entry per CDR3 protein. The sample has 25,000 to 30,000 distinct CDR3 sequences, about 16% seen once. This clonotype was seen ten or more times. The TCR originated in an adult who had mild COVID-19 (a few samples of this study predate the infection). Cell type and time point are not known. Sequences were obtained from PBMCs or a T cell subset sorted from them (not recorded which). The chain couples TRBV7-2 to TRBJ1-5, with 7 nucleotides matching TRBD1. The CDR3 DNA reads TGTGCCAGCAGCCTGACAGGGACGACATATCAGCCCCAGCATTTT. Its protein product is CASSLTGTTYQPQHF.